The rows below give T cell receptor beta chains drawn from one sample of a study of CD8+CD57+ T cells in acquired aplastic anemia. TCRdb re-analysed the reads in MiXCR, keeping a single row per CDR3 protein. Of 200,000 to 250,000 distinct CDR3 sequences listed, 34% were seen once; the top ten hold around 1.1%. Specimen: sorted CD4+, CD8+, or CD8+CD57+ T cells (not recorded which) from PBMCs. These receptors were obtained from a human donor in good health, serving as a control. CDR3s include the opening cysteine and the closing phenylalanine or tryptophan. The D gene is left open where the match is weak. Size is stated for part of the rows, as once, few or many counts, or as a class when the clone is expanded.

J gene: TRBJ2-7
V gene: TRBV7-3
CDR3 length: 13
D gene: NA
clone size: many
CDR3 DNA: TGTGCCAGCAGCCTCCAAGCCGGGTACGAGCAGTACTTC
CDR3 protein: CASSLQAGYEQYF

J gene: TRBJ1-4
V gene: TRBV19
CDR3 length: 16
D gene: NA
clone size: NA
CDR3 DNA: TGTGCCAGTAGCAGCGTGGGAGGGTTGGCTAATGAAAAACTGTTTTTT
CDR3 protein: CASSSVGGLANEKLFF

J gene: TRBJ2-7
V gene: TRBV20-1
CDR3 length: 14
D gene: TRBD2
clone size: many
CDR3 DNA: TGCAGTGCTAGCGTGGGGGGGTTGGGCTACGAGCAGTACTTC
CDR3 protein: CSASVGGLGYEQYF

J gene: TRBJ1-4
V gene: TRBV20-1
CDR3 length: 13
D gene: NA
clone size: many
CDR3 DNA: TGCAGTGCTAGACAGGGCGTCAGTGAAAAACTGTTTTTT
CDR3 protein: CSARQGVSEKLFF

J gene: TRBJ1-5
V gene: TRBV7-2
CDR3 length: 15
D gene: NA
clone size: many
CDR3 DNA: TGTGCCAGCAGCTTAGGGGCAACGAACAATCAGCCCCAGCATTTT
CDR3 protein: CASSLGATNNQPQHF

J gene: TRBJ1-2
V gene: TRBV20-1
CDR3 length: 14
D gene: TRBD1
clone size: many
CDR3 DNA: TGCAGTGCTAGAGATCCGGGACAGGGGTATGGCTACACCTTC
CDR3 protein: CSARDPGQGYGYTF

J gene: TRBJ1-3
V gene: TRBV2
CDR3 length: 15
D gene: TRBD1
clone size: many
CDR3 DNA: TGTGCCAGCAGGCCTGGACAGGCCCCGGGGGACACCATATATTTT
CDR3 protein: CASRPGQAPGDTIYF

J gene: TRBJ1-4
V gene: TRBV12-3/TRBV12-4
CDR3 length: 11
D gene: NA
clone size: NA
CDR3 DNA: TGTGCCAGCAGTTTGAAAAAAAAACTGTTTTTT
CDR3 protein: CASSLKKKLFF

J gene: TRBJ2-7
V gene: TRBV7-9
CDR3 length: 12
D gene: NA
clone size: NA
CDR3 DNA: TGTGCCAGCAGCTTAGAGGAGGCCGAGCAGTACTTC
CDR3 protein: CASSLEEAEQYF

J gene: TRBJ2-5
V gene: TRBV6-5
CDR3 length: 17
D gene: TRBD2
clone size: NA
CDR3 DNA: TGTGCCAGCAGTTACCCTTCTAGCGGGAGGGCCGAAGAGACCCAGTACTTC
CDR3 protein: CASSYPSSGRAEETQYF

J gene: TRBJ1-2
V gene: TRBV5-1
CDR3 length: 13
D gene: NA
clone size: NA
CDR3 DNA: TGCGCCAGCAGCACGGACAAGGAACATGGCTACACCTTC
CDR3 protein: CASSTDKEHGYTF

J gene: TRBJ2-2
V gene: TRBV19
CDR3 length: 14
D gene: NA
clone size: NA
CDR3 DNA: TGTGCCAGTAGTATAGGGGGCAACACCGGGGAGCTGTTTTTT
CDR3 protein: CASSIGGNTGELFF

J gene: TRBJ2-7
V gene: TRBV7-7
CDR3 length: 14
D gene: TRBD1
clone size: NA
CDR3 DNA: TGTGCCAGCAGCCCCGGGACAGGGGGCCGCGAGCAGTACTTC
CDR3 protein: CASSPGTGGREQYF

J gene: TRBJ2-7
V gene: TRBV15
CDR3 length: 15
D gene: NA
clone size: NA
CDR3 DNA: TGTGCCACCAGCAGAGATATAGGGACGGCCTACGAGCAGTACTTC
CDR3 protein: CATSRDIGTAYEQYF

J gene: TRBJ1-1
V gene: TRBV3-1
CDR3 length: 14
D gene: TRBD1
clone size: NA
CDR3 DNA: TGTGCCAGCAGACGGGACAGGGTGAACACTGAAGCTTTCTTT
CDR3 protein: CASRRDRVNTEAFF

J gene: TRBJ1-6
V gene: TRBV2
CDR3 length: 15
D gene: NA
clone size: NA
CDR3 DNA: TGTGCCAGCAGTGAAAGGGGCGCCAGTCTTTCACCCCTCCACTTT
CDR3 protein: CASSERGASLSPLHF

J gene: TRBJ2-5
V gene: TRBV29-1
CDR3 length: 13
D gene: NA
clone size: NA
CDR3 DNA: TGCAGCGTTGGCCGGACAGAGCAAGAGACCCAGTACTTC
CDR3 protein: CSVGRTEQETQYF

J gene: TRBJ2-5
V gene: TRBV5-1
CDR3 length: 14
D gene: NA
clone size: few
CDR3 DNA: TGCGCCACCACACAGGGGGGACTATATGAGACCCAGTACTTC
CDR3 protein: CATTQGGLYETQYF

J gene: TRBJ2-7
V gene: TRBV12-3/TRBV12-4
CDR3 length: 19
D gene: NA
clone size: once
CDR3 DNA: TGTGCCAGCACCATCGGACGAACCCCCGGGACACCGAATACCTACGAGCAGTACTTC
CDR3 protein: CASTIGRTPGTPNTYEQYF

J gene: TRBJ2-7
V gene: TRBV6-5
CDR3 length: 15
D gene: NA
clone size: few
CDR3 DNA: TGTGCCAGCAGTTACTCAGGACAGTTTGGTCACGAGCAGTACTTC
CDR3 protein: CASSYSGQFGHEQYF

J gene: TRBJ2-7
V gene: TRBV7-3
CDR3 length: 15
D gene: NA
clone size: many
CDR3 DNA: TGTGCCAGCAGCTTAACGCCGGCTCCCGGCTACGAGCAGTACTTC
CDR3 protein: CASSLTPAPGYEQYF

J gene: TRBJ2-1
V gene: TRBV24-1
CDR3 length: 12
D gene: NA
clone size: many
CDR3 DNA: TGTGCCACCAGTGGGGGGAGAAATGAGCAGTTCTTC
CDR3 protein: CATSGGRNEQFF

J gene: TRBJ2-5
V gene: TRBV7-9
CDR3 length: 13
D gene: NA
clone size: NA
CDR3 DNA: TGTGCCAGCAGCCCCGGGACCCGGGAGACCCAGTACTTC
CDR3 protein: CASSPGTRETQYF

J gene: TRBJ1-4
V gene: TRBV4-1
CDR3 length: 12
D gene: NA
clone size: few
CDR3 DNA: TGCGCCAGCAGCCACCATCAGGAAAAACTGTTTTTT
CDR3 protein: CASSHHQEKLFF

J gene: TRBJ2-7
V gene: TRBV10-3
CDR3 length: 14
D gene: TRBD1
clone size: NA
CDR3 DNA: TGTGCCAGCAGGGGGACAGGGGAATCCTGCGAGCAGTACTTC
CDR3 protein: CASRGTGESCEQYF

J gene: TRBJ2-7
V gene: TRBV11-2
CDR3 length: 18
D gene: TRBD2
clone size: many
CDR3 DNA: TGTGCCAGCAGCTTAGTGGGTAGCGGGAGGAATAGCTACTACGAGCAGTACTTC
CDR3 protein: CASSLVGSGRNSYYEQYF

J gene: TRBJ1-1
V gene: TRBV5-1
CDR3 length: 14
D gene: NA
clone size: many
CDR3 DNA: TGCGCCAGCAGCTTGGGGGGGTGGAGGACTGAAGCTTTCTTT
CDR3 protein: CASSLGGWRTEAFF

J gene: TRBJ2-7
V gene: TRBV7-2
CDR3 length: 13
D gene: NA
clone size: NA
CDR3 DNA: TGTGCCAGCAGCTTGATCACAGGCTACGAGCAGTACTTC
CDR3 protein: CASSLITGYEQYF

J gene: TRBJ1-5
V gene: TRBV19
CDR3 length: 13
D gene: NA
clone size: NA
CDR3 DNA: TGTGCCAGTAGATCGTCGGCAATGGGGCCCCAGCATTTT
CDR3 protein: CASRSSAMGPQHF